This T cell receptor beta chain was profiled in a study of OX40 agonist ivuxolimab in advanced cancers. Trimming shortened V by 4 bases and J by 4 bases, and 5 bases separated the two germline ends. This CDR3 contains 12 residues. The V gene's germline CDR1 is LGHNA and CDR2 YSLEER. Libraries were prepared by immunoSEQ multiplex PCR; TCRdb keeps only in-frame clonotypes and omits some of them. The sample includes tens of thousands of clones, roughly nine tenths of them seen just once. This chain uses TRBV4-3 with TRBJ2-1; D is unresolved. The sequencing used CD4+ or CD8+ T cells sorted from blood, collected in a trial of the OX40 agonist ivuxolimab. The source of this sequence is an adult with an advanced solid tumor such as melanoma, head and neck, liver or kidney cancer. The CDR3 spells CASSRVYNEQFF. The CDR3 DNA reads as TGCGCCAGCAGCCGGGTGTACAATGAGCAGTTCTTC.